The T cell receptor beta chain under discussion was sequenced for a study of molecular identifiers for immune sequencing clone quantification. This clonotype was counted only a few times. TCRdb ran MiXCR on the PCR reads and lists one entry per CDR3 protein. This table holds about 320,000 distinct CDR3 sequences, about a fifth found once. CDR1 SNHLY and CDR2 FYNNEI come from the germline V gene. CDR3 length: 16 residues. The V gene lost 3 bases and the J gene lost 1 base, with 15 bases spanning the gap. The chain links TRBV2 to TRBJ1-2, with TRBD1 as a possible D gene (6 bases). What was sequenced was naive CD8+ T cells from blood, with Jurkat cell RNA spiked in. Subset defined: FACS-sorted CD8+CD4-CCR7+CD45RA+ naive T cells. The clonotype comes from a human donor in good health. Some libraries in this study had Jurkat cell RNA spiked in. The CDR3 region is CASSDRQVEFNYGYTF. DNA of the CDR3: TGTGCCAGCAGTGACAGACAGGTTGAATTTAACTATGGCTACACCTTC.